This T cell receptor (beta chain) was captured in a study of blood T cell repertoires in COVID-19 (TCRdb year 2020). About the study as a whole: Samples covering the acute and convalescent phases of COVID-19 were provided by collaborators in the United States, Italy and Spain. Subjects who had been exposed to COVID-19, were actively infected with it, or had recovered from it provided the deeply sampled blood TCRbeta repertoires that made up the dataset. Samples came from the ongoing ImmuneRACE study (first 160 participants) plus 1,254 subjects from 6 global collaborators. Where HLA class I and class II types were available, the types were taken from metadata supplied by the sample provider, not from assay-based typing. The material from the prospective study consisted of cDNA or gDNA derived from T cells, B-cell-depleted T cells, or PBMCs. A de-identified subject ID, COVID-19 status, age in years and sex were almost always included in the sample metadata. The repertoires were released in a freely available public database meant as a resource for research on the immune response to SARS-CoV-2.

Participants in the prospective study were enrolled through a virtual design, were aged 18 to 89 years, and lived in 24 United States geographic areas. In the prospective study, cohorts were assigned on the basis of participant-reported clinical history obtained from a screening survey and a study questionnaire. Exposed participants were defined as having been in contact with someone with a PCR-confirmed or clinician-diagnosed COVID-19 case within 2 weeks of study entry. In the prospective study, mobile phlebotomists collected whole blood, serum and a nasopharyngeal or oropharyngeal swab from each participant. Over a roughly two-month period, participants in the prospective study had the option of providing additional blood draws and questionnaires. Before DNA extraction, prospective study blood samples were shipped either frozen or at room temperature. Comment on this clone: Its binding antigen is unknown. Base qualities are not provided; no much larger clone lies one nucleotide away.

The immunoSEQ Assay, a bias-controlled multiplex PCR, was used to amplify TCRbeta CDR3 regions from genomic DNA. On the study's bioinformatics: The number of nucleated cells in each sample was estimated by amplification of reference gene primers within the assay. To quantify the absolute abundance of each unique TCRbeta CDR3 rearrangement, sequence reads were collapsed and filtered. For each sample, productive Simpson clonality was calculated by taking the square root of Simpson's diversity index across productive rearrangements. Drawn from immuneACCESS, this table holds only the in-frame rearrangements with V and J called that TCRdb kept. Clones are partly lost; checked studies trace under half to an unresolved V gene and leave the rest unexplained. V and J calls plus clone size are reproduced from that table; the DNA served to infer D and trimming. Within this sample are 200,000 to 250,000 clones, with about four fifths of them counted one time only. Jointly, the top ten make up 4.8% of the sample.

On the study overall, not on this receptor specifically: How much clinical and demographic metadata was included differed by source and by participant, and the metadata was provided uncurated.

The sequence was obtained from a woman aged 45-65 years who had been exposed to COVID-19. What was sequenced was PBMCs or T cells enriched from blood (not recorded which).

The DNA reads as follows: TGTGCCAGCAGCCAAGCGGCAGGGGTCCTCGGTTGGCCTGAAGCTTTCTTT. Its amino acids are CASSQAAGVLGWPEAFF. The rearranged segments are TRBV3-1 (or the pseudogene TRBV3-2) and TRBJ1-1; the D gene is possibly TRBD1, with 6 bases matching. Deletion took 1 base off V and 6 bases off J, with a span of 21 bases between the germline ends. Sequences LGHDT (CDR1) and YNNKEL (CDR2) are obtained from the germline V gene (reference sequence). From the cysteine through the phenylalanine, the CDR3 covers 17 amino acids. Only the CDR3 DNA stays, 51 bases, in frame from base 1.